This T cell receptor (beta chain) was captured in a study of T cell repertoires in cytomegalovirus infection. The overall study: CMV infection together with matching HLA type was indicated by public TCR beta signatures. General study findings and limits: Cumulated frequencies of public TCR beta families served to identify carriers of CMV plus the relevant HLA. The response measured ex vivo was dominated by TCR beta clonotypes (HLA-C-restricted and CMV-specific).

A remark on this clonotype: The antigen remains undetermined.

TCRdb recomputed calls from the reads with MiXCR, one row per CDR3 protein. The sample consists of under 300,000 distinct CDR3 sequences, 22% of them appearing once. The germline V gene encodes CDR1 SGHVT and CDR2 SQSDAQ. The CDR3 contains 16 residues. V was pared by 1 base and J by 5 bases, with 17 bases between. The receptor's source is a human donor in good health (CMV status not recorded). Some clones in this sample may be carry-over from other donors' samples. Sequencing used cultured PBMCs, obtained from culture after CMV antigen stimulation. The V gene is TRBV7-4, the J gene TRBJ2-5, with D possibly being TRBD1 (6 bases). The DNA for the CDR3 is TGTGCCAGCAGCTTAGTTTGGGACACTGGTATGGAGACCCAGTACTTC. Translation gives CASSLVWDTGMETQYF. The complete variable domain, with remaining parts taken from reference TRBV7-4 and TRBJ2-5, reads GAGVSQSPRYKVAKRGRDVALRCDSISGHVTLYWYRQTLGQGSEVLTYSQSDAQRDKSGRPSGRFSAERPERSVSTLKIQRTEQGDSAVYLCASSLVWDTGMETQYFGPGTRLLVL.